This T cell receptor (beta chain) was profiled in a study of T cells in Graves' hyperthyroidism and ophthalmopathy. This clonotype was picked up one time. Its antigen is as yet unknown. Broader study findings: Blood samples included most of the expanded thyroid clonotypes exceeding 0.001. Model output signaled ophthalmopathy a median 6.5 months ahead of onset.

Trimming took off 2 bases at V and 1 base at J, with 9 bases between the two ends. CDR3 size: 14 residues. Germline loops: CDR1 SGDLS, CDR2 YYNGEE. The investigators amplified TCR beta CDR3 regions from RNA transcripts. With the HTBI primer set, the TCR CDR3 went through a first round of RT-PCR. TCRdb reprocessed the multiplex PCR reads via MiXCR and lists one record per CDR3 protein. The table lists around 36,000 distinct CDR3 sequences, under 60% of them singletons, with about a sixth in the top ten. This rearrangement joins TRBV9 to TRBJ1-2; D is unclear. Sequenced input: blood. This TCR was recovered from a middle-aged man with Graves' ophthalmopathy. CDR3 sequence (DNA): TGTGCCAGCAGCGTGGAAACACTTAACTATGGCTACACCTTC. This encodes CASSVETLNYGYTF.